These T cell receptor beta chains were read from a single sample in a study of T cell responses to AZD1222 COVID-19 vaccine. Sequencing used immunoSEQ multiplex PCR; TCRdb keeps in-frame clones, though not all of them. Of nearly 90,000 clones detected, about 91% appear once; the ten largest clones hold roughly 5%. The starting material was peripheral blood, obtained 28 days after the second AZD1222 dose. The source is an adult who received the AZD1222 COVID-19 vaccine. The conserved cysteine and the conserved F or W are not part of the CDR3 here.

>TRBJ1-2|TRBV30
AYSGTSKGYGYT
>TRBJ2-3|TRBV5-5
ASSLEGHDTQY
>TRBJ1-5|TRBV19
ASKGAGAYSNQPQH
>TRBJ2-1|TRBV30
AWRGTANEQF
>TRBJ2-7|TRBV9
ASSVGHFSSYEQY
>TRBJ1-6|TRBV20-1
SARDGSPLH
>TRBJ1-2|TRBV27
ASSRQFSYGYT
>TRBJ1-3|TRBV7-9
ASSLREGFHTIY
>TRBJ1-2|TRBV14
ASSQQVDYGYT
>TRBJ1-5|TRBV11-1
ASSPQGGQPQH
>TRBJ2-4|TRBV11-2
ASSLIGTAGGEDIQY
>TRBJ2-2|TRBV28
ASSLIVRLSGELF
>TRBJ1-1|TRBV12-3/TRBV12-4
ASRLGMNTEAF
>TRBJ2-1|TRBV29-1
SVERQDGRF
>TRBJ2-5|TRBV5-1
ASSPRTHQETQY
>TRBJ2-1|TRBV7-3
ASSLGGGGRNEQF
>TRBJ1-6|TRBV10-3
AISDQSRSPLH
>TRBJ1-5|TRBV19
ASSNPQGMYQPQH
>TRBJ1-5|TRBV27
ASSKETDLSNQPQH
>TRBJ1-1|TRBV5-4
ASSLGPNTEAF
>TRBJ1-3|TRBV27
ASSPDRGQIGNTIY
>TRBJ1-5|TRBV6-2/TRBV6-3
ASSYTDNQPQH
>TRBJ1-1|TRBV28
ASSLAGLSNTEAF
>TRBJ2-1|TRBV11-3
ASSLGVAGTSYNEQF
>TRBJ2-3|TRBV14
ASSPTWSTDTQY
>TRBJ1-1|TRBV5-1
ASRGLNTEAF
>TRBJ1-1|TRBV19
ASSIAVNTEAF
>TRBJ1-6|TRBV6-6
ASSSRQQGASLH
>TRBJ1-1|TRBV3-1/TRBV3-2
ASSRGGAGTEAF
>TRBJ2-1|TRBV5-1
ASSLALGLYNEQF
>TRBJ2-3|TRBV6-1
ASSGLAGDYTDTQY
>TRBJ1-2|TRBV6-5
ASSYVSSYGYT
>TRBJ1-2|TRBV24-1
ATSDPSVSYGYT
>TRBJ1-4|TRBV5-1
ASSLGRTTNEKLF
>TRBJ1-1|TRBV11-2
ASSLQLNTEAF
>TRBJ1-3|TRBV6-2/TRBV6-3
ASSYSNGNTIY
>TRBJ1-5|TRBV19
ASSFPGLRASNQPQH
>TRBJ2-1|TRBV5-1
ASSFDWGTSGGPLSGYNEQF
>TRBJ1-5|TRBV4-1
ASSQALRGGFIQPQH
>TRBJ2-7|TRBV19
ASSAGTPSYEQY
>TRBJ2-5|TRBV11-2
ASSYRQGWETQY
>TRBJ1-2|TRBV28
ASSLSDGYT
>TRBJ2-7|TRBV3-1/TRBV3-2
ASSTTSGGVLHEQY
>TRBJ2-3|TRBV24-1
ATAVGLSTQY
>TRBJ2-5|TRBV19
ASSVWGETQY
>TRBJ2-3|TRBV9
ASSPTGGTSTDTQY
>TRBJ1-6|TRBV7-3
ASSYTGTGDNSPLH
>TRBJ1-2|TRBV12-5
ASGLVAGVHYGYT
>TRBJ2-7|TRBV12-3/TRBV12-4
ASSVGGSYEQY
>TRBJ1-6|TRBV19
ASSMRENSPLH
>TRBJ1-3|TRBV5-8
ASSLGVRGTGNTIY
>TRBJ2-1|TRBV10-2
ASSHMWGDEQF
>TRBJ1-3|TRBV19
ASSPDRTNTIY